This T cell receptor beta chain was identified during a study of blood T cell repertoires in COVID-19. About the study: The United States, Italy and Spain were the sources of the acute and convalescent COVID-19 samples. T cells, B-cell-depleted T cells, or PBMCs supplied cDNA or gDNA.

As originally analysed: Amplification of reference gene primers was used by the study to estimate nucleated cell counts. Repertoires were generated with immunoSEQ multiplex PCR, while TCRdb's copy carries only in-frame clones and drops some. That table furnishes V, J and clone size, whereas the DNA furnished D and trimming. The sample holds 150,000 to 200,000 clones, about 88% seen once. The sample consisted of peripheral blood. The sequence derives from a woman aged 25-40 years with active or convalescent COVID-19.

The CDR3 DNA is TGTGCCAGCAGGCGCGCCGGGGGTTACGAGCAGTACTTC. Its translation is CASRRAGGYEQYF. V and J are TRBV6-5 and TRBJ2-7; perhaps TRBD2 as D (6 bases). The V and J ends lost 6 bases and 4 bases respectively, with 13 bases between them. This CDR3 spans 13 amino acids. Germline V gene data show CDR1 as MNHEY and CDR2 as SVGAGI.